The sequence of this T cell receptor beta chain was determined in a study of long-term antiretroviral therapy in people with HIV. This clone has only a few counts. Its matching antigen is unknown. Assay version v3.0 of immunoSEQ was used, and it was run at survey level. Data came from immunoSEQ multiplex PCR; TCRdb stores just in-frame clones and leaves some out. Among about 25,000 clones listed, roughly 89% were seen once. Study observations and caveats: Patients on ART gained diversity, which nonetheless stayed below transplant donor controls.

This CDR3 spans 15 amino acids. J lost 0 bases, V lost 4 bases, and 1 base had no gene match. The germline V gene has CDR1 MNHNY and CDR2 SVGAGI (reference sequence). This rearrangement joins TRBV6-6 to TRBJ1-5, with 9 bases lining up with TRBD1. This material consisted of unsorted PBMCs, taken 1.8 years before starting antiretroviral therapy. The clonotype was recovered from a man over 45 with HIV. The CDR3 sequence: CASSSQGASNQPQHF. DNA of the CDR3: TGTGCCAGCAGTTCACAGGGGGCTAGCAATCAGCCCCAGCATTTT.